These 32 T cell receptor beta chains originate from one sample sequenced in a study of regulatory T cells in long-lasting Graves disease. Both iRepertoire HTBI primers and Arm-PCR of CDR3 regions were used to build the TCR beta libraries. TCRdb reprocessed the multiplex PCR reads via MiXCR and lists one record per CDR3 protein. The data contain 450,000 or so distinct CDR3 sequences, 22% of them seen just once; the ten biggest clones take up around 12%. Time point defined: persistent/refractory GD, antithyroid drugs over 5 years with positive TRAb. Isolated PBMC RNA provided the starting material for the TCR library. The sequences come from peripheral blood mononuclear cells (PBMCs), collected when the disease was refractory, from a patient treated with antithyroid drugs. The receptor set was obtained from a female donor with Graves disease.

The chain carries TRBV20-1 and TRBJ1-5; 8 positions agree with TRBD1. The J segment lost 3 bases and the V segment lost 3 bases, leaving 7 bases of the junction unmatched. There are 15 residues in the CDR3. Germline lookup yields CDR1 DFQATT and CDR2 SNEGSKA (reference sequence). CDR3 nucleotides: TGCAGTGCTAGCAGAACAGGGGGAGACAATCAGCCCCAGCATTTT. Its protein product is CSASRTGGDNQPQHF.

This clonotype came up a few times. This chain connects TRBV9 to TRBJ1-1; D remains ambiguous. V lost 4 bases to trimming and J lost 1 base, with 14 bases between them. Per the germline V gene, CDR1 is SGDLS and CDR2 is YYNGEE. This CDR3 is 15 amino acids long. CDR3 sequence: CASSLLHGSNTEAFF. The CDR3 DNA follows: TGTGCCAGCAGCCTACTACACGGATCGAACACTGAAGCTTTCTTT.

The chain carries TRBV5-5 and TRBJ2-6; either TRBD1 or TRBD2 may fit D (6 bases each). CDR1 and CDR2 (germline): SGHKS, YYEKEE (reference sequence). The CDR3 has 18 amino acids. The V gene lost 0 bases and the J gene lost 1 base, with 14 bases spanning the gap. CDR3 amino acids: CASSLVPGAPSGANVLTF. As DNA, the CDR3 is TGTGCCAGCAGCTTGGTACCGGGGGCGCCTTCTGGGGCCAACGTCCTGACTTTC.

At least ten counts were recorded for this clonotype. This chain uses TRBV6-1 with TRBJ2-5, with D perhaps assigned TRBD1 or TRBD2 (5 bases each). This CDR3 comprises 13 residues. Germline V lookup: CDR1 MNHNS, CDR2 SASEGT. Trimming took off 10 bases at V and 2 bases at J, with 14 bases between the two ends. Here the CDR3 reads CATEGPAQETQYF. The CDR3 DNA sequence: TGTGCCACCGAGGGACCGGCACAAGAGACCCAGTACTTC.

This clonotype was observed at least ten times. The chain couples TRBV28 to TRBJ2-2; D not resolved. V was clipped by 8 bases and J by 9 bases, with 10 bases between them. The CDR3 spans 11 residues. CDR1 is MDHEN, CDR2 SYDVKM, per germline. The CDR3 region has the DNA TGTGCCAGCTCCCTTGGGTGGGAGCTGTTTTTT. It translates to CASSLGWELFF.

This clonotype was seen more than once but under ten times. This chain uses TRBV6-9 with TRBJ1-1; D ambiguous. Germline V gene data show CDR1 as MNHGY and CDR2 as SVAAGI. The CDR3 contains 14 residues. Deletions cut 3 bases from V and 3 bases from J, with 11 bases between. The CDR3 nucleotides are TGTGCCAGCAGTTACCCCTCTCGAGACACTGAAGCTTTCTTT. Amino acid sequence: CASSYPSRDTEAFF.

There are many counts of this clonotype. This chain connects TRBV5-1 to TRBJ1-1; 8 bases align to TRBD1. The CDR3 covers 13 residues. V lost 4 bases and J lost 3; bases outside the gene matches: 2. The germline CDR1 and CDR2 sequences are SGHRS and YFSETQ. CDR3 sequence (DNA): TGCGCCAGCAGCCCGGACAGGGACACTGAAGCTTTCTTT. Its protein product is CASSPDRDTEAFF.

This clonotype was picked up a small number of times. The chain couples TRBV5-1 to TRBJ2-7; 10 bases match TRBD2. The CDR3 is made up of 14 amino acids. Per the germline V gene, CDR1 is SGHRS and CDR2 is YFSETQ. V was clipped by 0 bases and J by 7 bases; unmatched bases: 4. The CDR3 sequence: CASSLALAGPEQYF. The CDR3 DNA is TGCGCCAGCAGCTTGGCACTAGCGGGACCTGAGCAGTACTTC.

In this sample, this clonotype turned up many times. The CDR3 reads CASSYSRRSGELFF. The CDR3 DNA is TGTGCCAGCAGTTACTCGAGGAGGAGTGGGGAGCTGTTTTTT. V and J are TRBV6-5 and TRBJ2-2; TRBD2 might be the D (5 bases). CDR1 MNHEY and CDR2 SVGAGI come from the germline V gene. This CDR3 has 14 amino acids. V lost 0 bases to trimming and J lost 8 bases, with 10 bases between them.

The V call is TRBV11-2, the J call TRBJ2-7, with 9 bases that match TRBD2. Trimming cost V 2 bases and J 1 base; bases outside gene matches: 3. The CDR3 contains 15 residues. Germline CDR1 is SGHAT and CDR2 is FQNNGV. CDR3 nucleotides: TGTGCCAGCAGCTTAATCCTAGCGGGGTCCTACGAGCAGTACTTC. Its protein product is CASSLILAGSYEQYF.

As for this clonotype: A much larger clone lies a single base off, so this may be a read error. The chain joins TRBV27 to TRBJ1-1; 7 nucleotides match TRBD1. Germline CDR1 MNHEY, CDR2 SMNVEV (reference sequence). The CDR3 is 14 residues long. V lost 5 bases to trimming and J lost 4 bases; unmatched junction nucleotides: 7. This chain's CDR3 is CASSRQGGGTEAFF. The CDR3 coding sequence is TGTGCCAGCAGTCGCCAGGGGGGAGGCACTGAAGCTTTCTTT.

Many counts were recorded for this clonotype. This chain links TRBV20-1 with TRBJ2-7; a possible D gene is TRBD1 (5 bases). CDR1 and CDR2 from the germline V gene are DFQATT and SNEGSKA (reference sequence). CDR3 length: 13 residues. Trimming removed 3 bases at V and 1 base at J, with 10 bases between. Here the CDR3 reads CSASGATSYEQYF. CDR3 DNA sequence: TGCAGTGCTAGTGGGGCCACATCCTACGAGCAGTACTTC.

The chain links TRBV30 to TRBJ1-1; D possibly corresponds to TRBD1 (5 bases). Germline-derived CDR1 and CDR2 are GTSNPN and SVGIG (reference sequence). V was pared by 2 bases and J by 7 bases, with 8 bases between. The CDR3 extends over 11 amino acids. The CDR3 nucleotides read TGTGCCTGGAGTCCAGGGAGTGAAGCTTTCTTT. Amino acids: CAWSPGSEAFF.

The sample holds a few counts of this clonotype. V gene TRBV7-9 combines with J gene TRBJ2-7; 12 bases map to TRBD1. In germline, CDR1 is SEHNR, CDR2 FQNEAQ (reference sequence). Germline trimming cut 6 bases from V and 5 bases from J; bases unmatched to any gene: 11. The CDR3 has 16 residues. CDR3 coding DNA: TGTGCCAGCAGTCCAAGGACCGGGACAGGGGGCCACGAGCAGTACTTC. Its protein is CASSPRTGTGGHEQYF.

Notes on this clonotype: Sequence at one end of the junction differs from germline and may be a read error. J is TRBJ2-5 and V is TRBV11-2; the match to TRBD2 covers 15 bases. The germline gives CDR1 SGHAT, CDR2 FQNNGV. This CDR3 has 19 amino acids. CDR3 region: CASSHPGLAGGPGQETQYF. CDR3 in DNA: TGCGCCAGCAGCCATCCCGGACTAGCGGGGGGGCCGGGACAAGAGACCCAGTACTTC.

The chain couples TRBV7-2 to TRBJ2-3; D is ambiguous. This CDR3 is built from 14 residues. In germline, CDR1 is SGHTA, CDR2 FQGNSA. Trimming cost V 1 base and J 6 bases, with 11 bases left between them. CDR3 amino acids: CASSLGRQLDTQYF. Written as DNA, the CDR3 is TGTGCCAGCAGCTTAGGTCGTCAGCTGGATACGCAGTATTTT.

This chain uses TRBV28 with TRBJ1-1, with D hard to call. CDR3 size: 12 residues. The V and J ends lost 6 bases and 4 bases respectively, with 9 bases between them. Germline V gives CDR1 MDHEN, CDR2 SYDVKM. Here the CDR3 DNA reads TGTGCCAGCAGCTACCGTCCCACTGAAGCTTTCTTT. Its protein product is CASSYRPTEAFF. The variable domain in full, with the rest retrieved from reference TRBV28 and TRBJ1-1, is DVKVTQSSRYLVKRTGEKVFLECVQDMDHENMFWYRQDPGLGLRLIYFSYDVKMKEKGDIPEGYSVSREKKERFSLILESASTNQTSMYLCASSYRPTEAFFGQGTRLTVV.

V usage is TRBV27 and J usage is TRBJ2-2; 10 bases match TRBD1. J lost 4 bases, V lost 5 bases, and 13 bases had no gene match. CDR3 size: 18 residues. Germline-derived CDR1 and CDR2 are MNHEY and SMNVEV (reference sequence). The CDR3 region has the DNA TGTGCCAGCAGTACCGCACGGGACAGGGGATCGATCACCGGGGAGCTGTTTTTT. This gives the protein CASSTARDRGSITGELFF.

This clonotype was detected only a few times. The CDR3: CASISSWTGSQPQHF. CDR3 bases: TGTGCCAGTATATCGAGTTGGACAGGGAGTCAGCCCCAGCATTTT. V is TRBV19 and J is TRBJ1-5; TRBD1 agrees at 8 bases. The CDR3 extends over 15 amino acids. Per germline, CDR1 LNHDA and CDR2 SQIVND (reference sequence). The V segment lost 7 bases and the J segment 6 bases; nucleotides outside the gene matches: 11.

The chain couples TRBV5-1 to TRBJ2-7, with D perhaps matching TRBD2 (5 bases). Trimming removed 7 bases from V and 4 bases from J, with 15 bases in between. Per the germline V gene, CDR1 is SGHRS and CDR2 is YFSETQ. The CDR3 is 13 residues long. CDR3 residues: CASAPGWGYEQYF. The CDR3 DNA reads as TGCGCCAGCGCACCGGGGTGGGGTTACGAGCAGTACTTC.

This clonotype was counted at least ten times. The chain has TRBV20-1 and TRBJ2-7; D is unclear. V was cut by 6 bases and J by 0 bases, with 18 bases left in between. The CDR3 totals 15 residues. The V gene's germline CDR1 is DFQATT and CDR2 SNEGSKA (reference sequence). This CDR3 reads CSAPKASLSSYEQYF. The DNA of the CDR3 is TGCAGTGCCCCTAAAGCGTCCCTATCCTCCTACGAGCAGTACTTC.

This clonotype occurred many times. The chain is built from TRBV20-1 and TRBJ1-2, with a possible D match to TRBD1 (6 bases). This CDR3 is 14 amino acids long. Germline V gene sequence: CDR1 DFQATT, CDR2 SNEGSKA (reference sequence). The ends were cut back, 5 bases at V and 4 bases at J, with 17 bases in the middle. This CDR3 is CSAATGGEGYGYTF. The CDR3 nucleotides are TGCAGTGCTGCCACGGGGGGCGAAGGCTATGGCTACACCTTC.

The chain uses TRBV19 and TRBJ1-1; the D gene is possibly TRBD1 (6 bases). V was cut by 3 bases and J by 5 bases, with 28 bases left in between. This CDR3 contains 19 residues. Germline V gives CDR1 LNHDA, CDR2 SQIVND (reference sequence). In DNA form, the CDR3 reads TGTGCCAGTAGTATGGGTTGGCGGGCTTTTGGGGGCTTTGGAACTGAAGCTTTCTTT. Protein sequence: CASSMGWRAFGGFGTEAFF.

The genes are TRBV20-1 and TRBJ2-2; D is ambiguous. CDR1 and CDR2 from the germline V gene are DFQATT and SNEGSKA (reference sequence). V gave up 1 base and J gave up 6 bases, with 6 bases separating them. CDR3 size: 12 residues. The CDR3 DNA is TGCAGTGCTAGAGGATGGGCCGGGGAGCTGTTTTTT. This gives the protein CSARGWAGELFF.

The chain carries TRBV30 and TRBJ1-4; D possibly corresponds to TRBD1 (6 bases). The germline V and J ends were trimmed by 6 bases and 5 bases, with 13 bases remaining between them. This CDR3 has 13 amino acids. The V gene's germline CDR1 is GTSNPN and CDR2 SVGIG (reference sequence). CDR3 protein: CACQPQGNEKLFF. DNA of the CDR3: TGTGCCTGTCAACCCCAGGGGAATGAAAAACTGTTTTTT.

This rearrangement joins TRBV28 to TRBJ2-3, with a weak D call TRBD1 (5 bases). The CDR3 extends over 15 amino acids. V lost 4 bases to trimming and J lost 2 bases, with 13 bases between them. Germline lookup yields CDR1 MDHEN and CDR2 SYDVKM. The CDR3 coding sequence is TGTGCCAGCAGTTCCCCGACAGAATCCACAGATACGCAGTATTTT. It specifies CASSSPTESTDTQYF.

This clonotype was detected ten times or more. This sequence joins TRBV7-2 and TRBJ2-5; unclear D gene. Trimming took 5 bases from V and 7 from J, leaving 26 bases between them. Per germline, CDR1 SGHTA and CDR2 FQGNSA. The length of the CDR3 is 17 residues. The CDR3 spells CASSQNSRTAGVWTQYF. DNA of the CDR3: TGTGCCAGCAGCCAAAACTCGCGGACGGCTGGCGTGTGGACCCAGTACTTC.

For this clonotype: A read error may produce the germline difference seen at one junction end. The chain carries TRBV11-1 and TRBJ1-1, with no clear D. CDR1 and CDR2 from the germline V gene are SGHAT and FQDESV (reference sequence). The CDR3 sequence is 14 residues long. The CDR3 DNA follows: TGCGCCAGCAGCCAAGAGTACGCGACCACTGAAGCTTTCTTT. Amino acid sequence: CASSQEYATTEAFF.

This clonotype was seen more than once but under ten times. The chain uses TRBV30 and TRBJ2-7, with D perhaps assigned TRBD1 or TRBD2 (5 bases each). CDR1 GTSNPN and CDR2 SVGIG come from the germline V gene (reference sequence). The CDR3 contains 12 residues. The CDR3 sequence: CSQGRDEYEQYF. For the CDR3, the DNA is TGTTCCCAGGGAAGGGACGAGTACGAGCAGTACTTC.

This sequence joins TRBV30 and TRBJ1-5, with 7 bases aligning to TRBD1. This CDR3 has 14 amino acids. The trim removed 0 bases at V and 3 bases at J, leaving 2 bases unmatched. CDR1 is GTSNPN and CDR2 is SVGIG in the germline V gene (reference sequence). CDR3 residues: CAWSVKGANQPQHF. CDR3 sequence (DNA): TGTGCCTGGAGTGTAAAGGGGGCCAATCAGCCCCAGCATTTT.

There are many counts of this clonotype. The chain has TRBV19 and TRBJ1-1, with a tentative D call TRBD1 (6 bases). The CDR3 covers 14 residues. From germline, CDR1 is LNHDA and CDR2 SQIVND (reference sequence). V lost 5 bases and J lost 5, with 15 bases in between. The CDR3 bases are TGTGCCAGTAGTGGCCTGACAGGAAGGACTGAAGCTTTCTTT. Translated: CASSGLTGRTEAFF.

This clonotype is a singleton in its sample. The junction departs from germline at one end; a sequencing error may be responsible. The CDR3 DNA reads TGTGCCAGCACTCCAAGCCATTCCTACGATGAGCAGTTCTTC. Translating it yields CASTPSHSYDEQFF. The V call is TRBV28, the J call TRBJ2-1; D gene ambiguous. This CDR3 contains 14 residues. Germline-derived CDR1 and CDR2 are MDHEN and SYDVKM.